This TCR beta chain comes out of a study of CD8+ T cells in alopecia areata. Study background: Twice daily, treated patients received 5 to 10 mg of oral tofacitinib.

Isolated RNA was reverse transcribed into cDNA used as the sequencing template. Sequenced by immunoSEQ multiplex PCR; TCRdb stores in-frame clones only, minus some. The sample records about 120,000 clones, less than 75% being singletons. CDR3 length: 14 amino acids. V gave up 6 bases and J gave up 3 bases, with 15 bases separating them. Germline CDR1 MNHEY, CDR2 SMNVEV (reference sequence). As for treatment: oral pan-JAK inhibitor, 5-10 mg twice daily. Alopecia areata patients gave lesional scalp punch biopsies and peripheral blood samples. Regarding the study as a whole: A single nonresponder leaves the baseline CD8+ expansion link to response uncertain.

Notes on this clone: Its antigen is unidentified.

The starting material was CD8+ T cells sorted from blood, obtained at week 24, from a patient treated with tofacitinib. The clonotype comes from a human donor with alopecia areata. The chain uses TRBV27 and TRBJ2-7; no reliable D call. In DNA, the CDR3 is TGTGCCAGCAGCCAAACCCCAGGTGGCTACGAGCAGTACTTC. Translation gives CASSQTPGGYEQYF.